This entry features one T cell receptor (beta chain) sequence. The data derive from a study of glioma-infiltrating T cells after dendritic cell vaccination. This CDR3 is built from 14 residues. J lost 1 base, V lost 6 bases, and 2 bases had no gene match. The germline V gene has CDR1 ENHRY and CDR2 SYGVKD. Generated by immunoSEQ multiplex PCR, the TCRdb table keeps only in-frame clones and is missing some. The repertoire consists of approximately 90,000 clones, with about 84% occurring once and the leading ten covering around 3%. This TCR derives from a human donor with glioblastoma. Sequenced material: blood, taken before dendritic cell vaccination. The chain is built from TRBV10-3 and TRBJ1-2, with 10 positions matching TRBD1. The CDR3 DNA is TGTGCCATCAGAGGACAGGGGGTTAACTATGGCTACACCTTC. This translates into CAIRGQGVNYGYTF.